The 23 T cell receptor beta chains below come from one sample, sequenced in a study of blood T cell repertoires in COVID-19. TCRdb's copy holds only in-frame clones and misses some; the assay was immunoSEQ multiplex PCR. Of about 200,000 clones in the sample, over 60% were seen once. Sample: peripheral blood. The receptor set was obtained from a woman aged 70 to 79 with acute or convalescent COVID-19.

The chain employs TRBV6-5 and TRBJ2-3, with D perhaps matching TRBD1 (5 bases). The CDR3 length is 15 residues. The germline gives CDR1 MNHEY, CDR2 SVGAGI. Trimming stripped 0 bases from V and 4 bases from J, with 11 bases between. For the CDR3, the DNA is TGTGCCAGCAGTTACTCGCAAGGGGTCTCAGATACGCAGTATTTT. This gives the protein CASSYSQGVSDTQYF.

V is TRBV6-5 and J is TRBJ2-7; 7 nucleotides agree with TRBD1. The CDR3 has 15 residues. Looked up from germline, CDR1 is MNHEY and CDR2 is SVGAGI. The V and J ends lost 7 bases and 3 bases, in that order; junction bases with no gene match: 12. The CDR3 bases are TGTGCCAGCATAAACGGGGACAGAAACTTCTACGAGCAGTACTTC. This codes for CASINGDRNFYEQYF.

The chain recombines TRBV7-8 with TRBJ2-7; D is perhaps TRBD1 (6 bases). The germline CDR1 and CDR2 sequences are SGHVS and FQNEAQ. The CDR3 consists of 15 residues. V was pared by 1 base and J by 4 bases, with 14 bases between. CDR3 residues: CASSLGGTLGYEQYF. The CDR3 DNA sequence: TGTGCCAGCAGCTTAGGGGGGACACTAGGGTACGAGCAGTACTTC.

The V gene is TRBV19, the J gene TRBJ2-7; 7 bases line up with TRBD2. V shed 7 bases, J shed 6 bases, and the junction held 3 bases outside the gene matches. Germline-derived CDR1 and CDR2 are LNHDA and SQIVND (reference sequence). CDR3 length: 11 amino acids. CDR3 in amino acids: CASMTGGEQYF. CDR3 nucleotides: TGTGCCAGTATGACGGGAGGCGAGCAGTACTTC.

This clone was counted between two and nine times. The rearrangement joins TRBV5-6 to TRBJ1-3; unclear D gene. The CDR3 is made up of 15 amino acids. Germline values: CDR1 SGHDT, CDR2 YYEEEE. The V and J ends lost 0 bases and 2 bases respectively, with 9 bases between them. The CDR3 here is CASSLAPGPGNTIYF. CDR3 nucleotide sequence: TGTGCCAGCAGCTTGGCCCCAGGCCCTGGAAACACCATATATTTT.

V usage is TRBV30 and J usage is TRBJ1-1, with 7 bases aligning to TRBD1. The CDR3 contains 16 residues. The ends lost 3 bases at V and 4 bases at J; junction bases unmatched: 14. The germline CDR1 and CDR2 sequences are GTSNPN and SVGIG (reference sequence). As DNA, the CDR3 is TGTGCCTGGAGCGAGGGGGCGTTGGGTTGGGGCACTGAAGCTTTCTTT. Translating it yields CAWSEGALGWGTEAFF.

This clone has only a few counts. This chain uses TRBV5-8 with TRBJ2-1; D is unclear. The V end was cut by 4 bases, the J end by 4 bases, with 3 bases between. The CDR3 is 11 residues long. Germline V CDR1 and CDR2: SGHTS, YDEGEE. CDR3: CASSLYNEQFF. The CDR3 coding sequence is TGTGCCAGCAGCCTATACAATGAGCAGTTCTTC.

The chain is built from TRBV6-5 and TRBJ2-7; TRBD1 agrees at 8 bases. V was clipped by 7 bases and J by 3 bases; unmatched bases: 5. This CDR3 is built from 13 residues. CDR1 is MNHEY and CDR2 is SVGAGI in the germline V gene. The CDR3 nucleotides are TGTGCCAGCACCAACAGGGGGTACTACGAGCAGTACTTC. This gives the protein CASTNRGYYEQYF.

This chain links TRBV3-1 (or the pseudogene TRBV3-2) with TRBJ1-1; D may be TRBD1 (5 bases). Between the trimmed V and J ends, which lost 4 bases and 2 bases, there was a span of 17 bases. The CDR3 spans 16 residues. Germline CDR1 is LGHDT and CDR2 is YNNKEL (reference sequence). The CDR3 nucleotides are TGTGCCAGCAGCCGTTCCCCCAGGGCCCGCAACACTGAAGCTTTCTTT. Its translation: CASSRSPRARNTEAFF.

The chain is built from TRBV2 and TRBJ2-5, with TRBD1 matching over 8 bases. V lost 3 bases, J lost 1 base, and 1 base stayed unmatched. This CDR3 has 14 amino acids. Germline loops: CDR1 SNHLY, CDR2 FYNNEI. CDR3 coding DNA: TGTGCCAGCAGTGACCAGGGGGCCCAAGAGACCCAGTACTTC. The encoded protein is CASSDQGAQETQYF.

The chain is built from TRBV10-2 and TRBJ2-7; 9 bases map to TRBD1. CDR3 length: 15 residues. Germline V gene data show CDR1 as WSHSY and CDR2 as SAAADI. V was pared by 6 bases and J by 2 bases, with 8 bases of the junction left unmatched. CDR3 residues: CASRAGQGNAYEQYF. The CDR3 DNA reads as TGCGCCAGCAGGGCGGGACAGGGAAACGCCTACGAGCAGTACTTC.

This clone has just a few counts. This chain uses TRBV30 with TRBJ2-2, with 7 positions matching TRBD2. The length of the CDR3 is 14 residues. The germline V gene encodes CDR1 GTSNPN and CDR2 SVGIG (reference sequence). The V and J ends lost 3 bases and 1 base, in that order; junction bases with no gene match: 2. The CDR3 region has the DNA TGTGCCTGGAGAATAGCGGGGAACACCGGGGAGCTGTTTTTT. Its protein is CAWRIAGNTGELFF.

This clone was recorded only once. The chain carries TRBV29-1 and TRBJ1-1; TRBD1 aligns across 9 bases. The CDR3 contains 12 residues. Trimming removed 7 bases from V and 2 bases from J; junction bases left unmatched: 2. Per the germline V gene, CDR1 is SQVTM and CDR2 is ANQGSEA. CDR3 loop: CSEDRGNTEAFF. The CDR3 coding sequence is TGCAGCGAGGACAGGGGTAACACTGAAGCTTTCTTT.

The chain joins TRBV5-4 to TRBJ2-5; TRBD2 is a possible D gene (6 bases). Germline V gene data show CDR1 as SGHNT and CDR2 as YYREEE (reference sequence). CDR3 length: 14 amino acids. Trimming removed 0 bases at V and 9 bases at J, with 15 bases between. CDR3 loop: CASSLAGTPGSQYF. In DNA, the CDR3 is TGTGCCAGCAGCTTGGCCGGGACTCCAGGGTCCCAGTACTTC.

This clone showed up just once. This chain's CDR3 is CASSRPGQGTTDTQYF. The CDR3 coding sequence is TGTGCCAGCAGCCGCCCGGGACAGGGTACCACAGATACGCAGTATTTT. V is TRBV5-6 and J is TRBJ2-3; 9 nucleotides line up with TRBD1. The CDR3 consists of 16 residues. The junction had 8 bases not matched to a gene; V was cut back by 4 bases and J by 2 bases. The V gene's germline CDR1 is SGHDT and CDR2 YYEEEE.

V and J are TRBV2 and TRBJ2-1, with 9 bases that match TRBD2. After removal of 8 bases from V and 7 bases from J, the junction contained 12 bases not matched to a gene. Germline V CDR1 and CDR2: SNHLY, FYNNEI. The CDR3 extends over 15 amino acids. CDR3 loop: CASGLSGLAGNEQFF. Here the CDR3 DNA reads TGTGCCAGCGGCCTCTCAGGCCTAGCGGGGAATGAGCAGTTCTTC.

The V and J genes are TRBV18 and TRBJ2-1; D is possibly TRBD1 (5 bases). The CDR3 loop spans 15 amino acids. Between the trimmed V and J ends, which lost 2 bases and 4 bases, there was a span of 12 bases. Germline V gene data show CDR1 as KGHSH and CDR2 as LQKENI. CDR3 region: CASSPFPDRYNEQFF. DNA of the CDR3: TGTGCCAGCTCACCATTCCCCGACAGATACAATGAGCAGTTCTTC.

This chain links TRBV19 with TRBJ1-5; a weak D match, TRBD1 (6 bases). Germline V gene lookup returns CDR1 LNHDA and CDR2 SQIVND (reference sequence). The V end was cut by 10 bases, the J end by 1 base, with 17 bases between. The CDR3 has 15 amino acids. Here the CDR3 DNA reads TGTGCCACCCGGACAGTAGGAAAGAGCAATCAGCCCCAGCATTTT. Its protein product is CATRTVGKSNQPQHF.

J is TRBJ1-2 and V is TRBV28; the match to TRBD1 covers 7 bases. The CDR3 runs 14 residues. Germline CDR1 reads MDHEN; CDR2 reads SYDVKM. After removal of 6 bases from V and 4 bases from J, the junction contained 8 bases not matched to a gene. CDR3 loop: CASREQGVLYGYTF. CDR3 in DNA: TGTGCCAGCAGGGAGCAGGGGGTACTCTATGGCTACACCTTC.

This clone came up once. This rearrangement joins TRBV9 to TRBJ1-1; D remains unclear. CDR3 length equals 14 residues. Germline CDR1 is SGDLS and CDR2 is YYNGEE. With 4 bases removed from V and 10 bases from J, the gap between germline ends came to 20 bases. CDR3 in DNA: TGTGCCAGCAGCCCCTCTGAGGTCAAGCTAGGAGCTTTCTTT. Translation: CASSPSEVKLGAFF. The whole variable domain, filled in from reference TRBV9 and TRBJ1-1, reads DSGVTQTPKHLITATGQRVTLRCSPRSGDLSVYWYQQSLDQGLQFLIQYYNGEERAKGNILERFSAQQFPDLHSELNLSSLELGDSALYFCASSPSEVKLGAFFGQGTRLTVV.

The gene calls are TRBV5-4 and TRBJ2-1, with a weak D call TRBD1 (7 bases). In germline, CDR1 is SGHNT, CDR2 YYREEE (reference sequence). Trimming cost V 0 bases and J 8 bases, with 12 bases left between them. This CDR3 comprises 14 residues. CDR3 DNA: TGTGCCAGCAGCTTGGAGCCCAGGGGGGATGAGCAGTTCTTC. It codes for CASSLEPRGDEQFF.

The V gene is TRBV9, the J gene TRBJ2-1; 8 bases agree with TRBD2. Germline values: CDR1 SGDLS, CDR2 YYNGEE. Losses at the gene ends were 4 bases for V and 6 bases for J; bases not matched to a gene: 15. This CDR3 is built from 17 residues. The DNA of the CDR3 is TGTGCCAGCAGCCCCACCGGGGGGGCCCGGACCCCCAATGAGCAGTTCTTC. The encoded protein is CASSPTGGARTPNEQFF.

The chain uses TRBV28 and TRBJ1-3; D is ambiguous. The germline V and J ends were trimmed by 7 bases and 3 bases, with 13 bases remaining between them. Germline V gene lookup returns CDR1 MDHEN and CDR2 SYDVKM. The CDR3 consists of 14 residues. CDR3 bases: TGTGCCAGCACCCCCGGTTTCGGTGGAAACACCATATATTTT. It is translated as CASTPGFGGNTIYF.